This entry lists 30 T cell receptor beta chains sequenced from one sample in a study of T cell responses to AZD1222 COVID-19 vaccine. Libraries were prepared by immunoSEQ multiplex PCR; TCRdb keeps only in-frame clonotypes and omits some of them. This table holds some 190,000 clones, 80% to 90% found once. The sequenced sample was peripheral blood, obtained on day 0 of AZD1222 vaccination. The receptor set was obtained from an adult in good health.

The chain combines TRBV5-4 with TRBJ2-7, with TRBD2 matching over 7 bases. CDR1 is SGHNT, CDR2 YYREEE, per germline (reference sequence). V was clipped by 3 bases and J by 3 bases; unmatched bases: 6. This CDR3 has 14 residues. The CDR3 coding sequence is TGTGCCAGCAGCTCCAGGACTAGTTTCTACGAGCAGTACTTC. The encoded protein is CASSSRTSFYEQYF. The full variable domain, with the rest looked up from reference TRBV5-4 and TRBJ2-7, is ETGVTQSPTHLIKTRGQQVTLRCSSQSGHNTVSWYQQALGQGPQFIFQYYREEENGRGNFPPRFSGLQFPNYSSELNVNALELDDSALYLCASSSRTSFYEQYFGPGTRLTVT.

This clone showed up just once. V usage is TRBV4-1 and J usage is TRBJ1-6; possible D gene TRBD1, 5 bases. There are 15 residues in the CDR3. Germline V lookup: CDR1 MGHRA, CDR2 YSYEKL. V shed 7 bases and J shed 7 bases, with 17 bases lying between them. The CDR3 nucleotides read TGCGCCAGCAAATGGGACGGCGGAGGGAATTCACCCCTCCACTTT. Its translation is CASKWDGGGNSPLHF.

This chain connects TRBV7-9 to TRBJ1-1; a weak D match, TRBD1 (6 bases). Germline V CDR1 and CDR2: SEHNR, FQNEAQ (reference sequence). The CDR3 has 17 amino acids. The V end lost 1 base, the J end lost 3 bases, and 18 bases lay between the germline ends. CDR3 in DNA: TGTGCCAGCAGCTTAGGCCAGGGGCCCACGACCTACACTGAAGCTTTCTTT. It yields the protein CASSLGQGPTTYTEAFF.

The V gene is TRBV6-6, the J gene TRBJ2-2; D gene unclear. Trimming pared 0 bases from V and 2 bases from J, leaving 10 bases between. Germline V gene sequence: CDR1 MNHNY, CDR2 SVGAGI (reference sequence). This CDR3 is 16 amino acids long. CDR3 sequence (DNA): TGTGCCAGCAGTTACTCGCCGCGGCACAACACCGGGGAGCTGTTTTTT. Translation gives CASSYSPRHNTGELFF.

The rearrangement joins TRBV2 to TRBJ2-1; the D call may be TRBD1 or TRBD2 (5 bases each). Trimming removed 3 bases from V and 7 bases from J, with 28 bases in between. The CDR3 is made up of 19 amino acids. The germline V gene has CDR1 SNHLY and CDR2 FYNNEI. The CDR3 reads CASSDLWWDLSGSFNEQFF. The CDR3 DNA is TGTGCCAGCAGTGACCTCTGGTGGGACCTAAGCGGCTCTTTTAATGAGCAGTTCTTC.

This clone was detected once. This chain joins TRBV7-9 and TRBJ2-5, with 9 bases matching TRBD1. The CDR3 contains 15 residues. The V gene's germline CDR1 is SEHNR and CDR2 FQNEAQ (reference sequence). Losses at the gene ends were 5 bases for V and 5 bases for J; bases not matched to a gene: 9. CDR3 protein: CASSRTTGGHETQYF. CDR3 nucleotides: TGTGCCAGCAGCCGGACCACAGGGGGCCACGAGACCCAGTACTTC. Full variable domain (remainder filled in from reference TRBV7-9 and TRBJ2-5): DTGVSQNPRHKITKRGQNVTFRCDPISEHNRLYWYRQTLGQGPEFLTYFQNEAQLEKSRLLSDRFSAERPKGSFSTLEIQRTEQGDSAMYLCASSRTTGGHETQYFGPGTRLLVL.

This chain uses TRBV5-1 with TRBJ2-1; 11 nucleotides agree with TRBD2. Germline V gene sequence: CDR1 SGHRS, CDR2 YFSETQ. V lost 3 bases, J lost 4 bases, and 15 bases stayed unmatched. CDR3 size: 19 residues. CDR3 region: CASSWGMTSGAPPYNEQFF. Here the CDR3 DNA reads TGCGCCAGCAGCTGGGGGATGACTAGCGGGGCTCCGCCATACAATGAGCAGTTCTTC.

The V call is TRBV30, the J call TRBJ1-2; D unresolved. Trimming took 3 bases from V and 8 from J, leaving 10 bases between them. Germline V gene sequence: CDR1 GTSNPN, CDR2 SVGIG (reference sequence). The CDR3 extends over 11 amino acids. The CDR3 region has the DNA TGTGCCTGGAGGGGGTATAGGGGCTACACCTTC. It is translated as CAWRGYRGYTF.

This clone came up once. This may arise from a read error, as a much more abundant clone is one base away. This chain joins TRBV10-2 and TRBJ2-7; D unclear. V lost 4 bases and J 3 bases, leaving 4 bases between the germline ends. Germline V CDR1 and CDR2: WSHSY, SAAADI. The CDR3 length is 11 residues. The DNA of the CDR3 is TGCGCCAGCAGTGGTAGCTACGAGCAGTACTTC. This codes for CASSGSYEQYF.

The gene calls are TRBV28 and TRBJ2-3, with D possibly being TRBD1 (6 bases). The germline V gene encodes CDR1 MDHEN and CDR2 SYDVKM. Between the trimmed V and J ends, which lost 6 bases and 0 bases, there was a span of 13 bases. The CDR3 runs to 15 residues. Written as DNA, the CDR3 is TGTGCCAGCAGCCCCCACAGGGTCAGCACAGATACGCAGTATTTT. Encoded protein: CASSPHRVSTDTQYF. The full variable domain, rest sourced from reference TRBV28 and TRBJ2-3, is DVKVTQSSRYLVKRTGEKVFLECVQDMDHENMFWYRQDPGLGLRLIYFSYDVKMKEKGDIPEGYSVSREKKERFSLILESASTNQTSMYLCASSPHRVSTDTQYFGPGTRLTVL.

This rearrangement joins TRBV9 to TRBJ2-5; tentatively, D is TRBD1 (5 bases). Trimming took 0 bases from V and 2 from J, leaving 14 bases between them. Germline V CDR1 and CDR2: SGDLS, YYNGEE. The CDR3 is 16 amino acids. CDR3 amino acids: CASSVGTTPLQETQYF. CDR3 DNA: TGTGCCAGCAGCGTAGGGACAACGCCATTGCAAGAGACCCAGTACTTC.

V usage is TRBV30 and J usage is TRBJ2-1; TRBD1 agrees at 7 bases. CDR1 is GTSNPN and CDR2 is SVGIG in the germline V gene (reference sequence). This CDR3 is built from 14 residues. V lost 5 bases and J lost 7; bases outside the gene matches: 11. The CDR3: CAWEKSTGRNEQFF. The DNA for the CDR3 is TGTGCCTGGGAAAAATCGACAGGGCGGAATGAGCAGTTCTTC.

This clone has only a few counts. This sequence joins TRBV2 and TRBJ1-5, with 8 nucleotides matching TRBD1. Germline V gives CDR1 SNHLY, CDR2 FYNNEI. J lost 5 bases, V lost 5 bases, and 5 bases had no gene match. This CDR3 has 14 residues. CDR3 sequence: CASSLDRGYQPQHF. CDR3 bases: TGTGCCAGCAGTCTAGACAGGGGTTATCAGCCCCAGCATTTT.

The chain couples TRBV6-5 to TRBJ2-7, with a possible D match to TRBD1 (8 bases). This CDR3 contains 11 residues. Germline-derived CDR1 and CDR2 are MNHEY and SVGAGI. V lost 7 bases and J lost 7, with 11 bases in between. The CDR3, as DNA: TGTGCCAGCAACAGGGGGGGTGAGCAGTACTTC. As protein: CASNRGGEQYF.

The rearrangement links TRBV11-2 to TRBJ1-5; possible D gene TRBD1, 5 bases. The CDR3 runs 13 residues. The V end was cut by 4 bases, the J end by 6 bases, with 10 bases between. Germline CDR1 is SGHAT and CDR2 is FQNNGV. For the CDR3, the DNA is TGTGCCAGCAGCTCCTCTGGGGGTCAGCCCCAGCATTTT. Protein product: CASSSSGGQPQHF.

The chain's CDR3 is CATEGGQGYNEQFF. As DNA, the CDR3 is TGTGCCACCGAGGGGGGACAGGGGTACAATGAGCAGTTCTTC. The chain uses TRBV19 and TRBJ2-1; TRBD1 matches 10 bases. CDR1 is LNHDA, CDR2 SQIVND, per germline (reference sequence). This CDR3 is built from 14 residues. The V segment lost 10 bases and the J segment 4 bases; nucleotides outside the gene matches: 7.

The chain recombines TRBV2 with TRBJ2-7; TRBD1 matches at 9 bases. After removal of 6 bases from V and 5 bases from J, the junction contained 8 bases not matched to a gene. This CDR3 is 14 amino acids long. Germline V gene data show CDR1 as SNHLY and CDR2 as FYNNEI. CDR3 in amino acids: CASRVGQGSHEQYF. In DNA form, the CDR3 reads TGTGCCAGCAGGGTGGGACAGGGATCCCACGAGCAGTACTTC.

This clone was observed a handful of times. J is TRBJ2-2 and V is TRBV27, with unresolved D. The CDR3 extends over 15 amino acids. The V end was cut by 0 bases, the J end by 0 bases, with 5 bases between. Germline-derived CDR1 and CDR2 are MNHEY and SMNVEV (reference sequence). CDR3 loop: CASSLSPPNTGELFF. The CDR3 region has the DNA TGTGCCAGCAGTTTATCGCCTCCGAACACCGGGGAGCTGTTTTTT.

This chain connects TRBV11-2 to TRBJ1-4; 9 positions agree with TRBD1. The CDR3 spans 16 residues. CDR1 and CDR2 from the germline V gene are SGHAT and FQNNGV. The V and J ends lost 4 bases and 5 bases, in that order; junction bases with no gene match: 8. CDR3 sequence reads: CASSYRWGQGNEKLFF. In DNA form, the CDR3 reads TGTGCCAGCAGCTATAGGTGGGGACAGGGCAATGAAAAACTGTTTTTT.

The chain uses TRBV3-1 (or the pseudogene TRBV3-2) and TRBJ2-1, with a weak D call TRBD1 (6 bases). The V end was cut by 1 base, the J end by 3 bases, with 10 bases between. The CDR3 contains 15 residues. CDR1 and CDR2 from the germline V gene are LGHDT and YNNKEL (reference sequence). CDR3 in amino acids: CASSQGQGYYNEQFF. CDR3 nucleotides: TGTGCCAGCAGCCAAGGGCAGGGGTACTACAATGAGCAGTTCTTC.

This chain connects TRBV1 to TRBJ1-2; TRBD1, as called in the table, went unchecked against the DNA. TRBV1 is a listed pseudogene. The CDR3 totals 11 residues. This CDR3 reads CTSRALYGYTF. DNA for the CDR3: TGCACCAGCAGGGCCCTTTATGGCTACACCTTC.

V is TRBV10-3 and J is TRBJ1-5; tentatively, D is TRBD1 (6 bases). This CDR3 has 14 residues. The germline V and J ends were trimmed by 8 bases and 6 bases, with 17 bases remaining between them. Per the germline V gene, CDR1 is ENHRY and CDR2 is SYGVKD. For the CDR3, the DNA is TGTGCCATCGGAGACCAGGGGTTTGGTCAGCCCCAGCATTTT. Its translation: CAIGDQGFGQPQHF.

J is TRBJ2-3 and V is TRBV11-2, with 7 bases aligning to TRBD2. V was pared by 5 bases and J by 6 bases, with 5 bases of the junction left unmatched. Looked up from germline, CDR1 is SGHAT and CDR2 is FQNNGV. The CDR3 has 13 residues. The CDR3, as DNA: TGTGCCAGCAGCCGCCGGCGGGGGGATACGCAGTATTTT. Translating it yields CASSRRRGDTQYF.

V and J are TRBV4-3 and TRBJ1-2; D unclear. Per germline, CDR1 LGHNA and CDR2 YSLEER. The V gene lost 1 base and the J gene lost 6 bases, with 15 bases spanning the gap. CDR3 length: 15 amino acids. CDR3: CASSQVVGQDHGYTF. CDR3 coding DNA: TGCGCCAGCAGCCAAGTTGTAGGGCAGGACCATGGCTACACCTTC.

For the CDR3, the DNA is TGTGCCAGCACCAGGACAGGGAGCTCCTACGAGCAGTACTTC. Its protein product is CASTRTGSSYEQYF. The V gene is TRBV28, the J gene TRBJ2-7, with 8 positions matching TRBD1. J lost 0 bases, V lost 7 bases, and 5 bases had no gene match. Germline V gene data show CDR1 as MDHEN and CDR2 as SYDVKM. This CDR3 has 14 amino acids.

This rearrangement joins TRBV10-3 to TRBJ2-1; 7 bases fit TRBD1. Germline-derived CDR1 and CDR2 are ENHRY and SYGVKD. The CDR3 spans 16 residues. Unmatched junction bases numbered 12, after V lost 2 bases and J lost 8 bases. The CDR3 DNA reads TGTGCCATCAGTGAGAGGGACAGCCCCTCGAACCATGAGCAGTTCTTC. It codes for CAISERDSPSNHEQFF.

J is TRBJ1-3 and V is TRBV9; possibly TRBD1 for D (5 bases). CDR1 is SGDLS and CDR2 is YYNGEE in the germline V gene. The CDR3 spans 14 residues. Trimming stripped 0 bases from V and 4 bases from J, with 8 bases between. CDR3 loop: CASSVGGVGNTIYF. DNA for the CDR3: TGTGCCAGCAGCGTAGGAGGGGTCGGAAACACCATATATTTT.

The rearrangement uses TRBV5-6 and TRBJ2-7; TRBD1 aligns across 9 bases. This CDR3 is 15 amino acids long. Germline V lookup: CDR1 SGHDT, CDR2 YYEEEE. The ends lost 2 bases at V and 4 bases at J; junction bases unmatched: 7. CDR3 sequence reads: CASSFAGTGKYEQYF. The DNA for the CDR3 is TGTGCCAGCAGCTTCGCCGGGACAGGGAAATACGAGCAGTACTTC. Variable domain in full (rest from reference TRBV5-6 and TRBJ2-7): DAGVTQSPTHLIKTRGQQVTLRCSPKSGHDTVSWYQQALGQGPQFIFQYYEEEERQRGNFPDRFSGHQFPNYSSELNVNALLLGDSALYLCASSFAGTGKYEQYFGPGTRLTVT.

A single count supports this clone. The chain has TRBV11-2 and TRBJ2-6; no clear D gene. V lost 4 bases to trimming and J lost 6 bases, with 7 bases between them. This CDR3 has 13 amino acids. Germline CDR1 and CDR2: SGHAT and FQNNGV. CDR3 residues: CASSSQSANVLTF. DNA of the CDR3: TGTGCCAGCAGCTCCCAGTCGGCCAACGTCCTGACTTTC.

The sample holds a few counts of this clone. The chain carries TRBV5-6 and TRBJ1-6; D not certain. V was clipped by 0 bases and J by 10 bases, with 8 bases between them. Germline loops: CDR1 SGHDT, CDR2 YYEEEE. The CDR3 spans 13 residues. The CDR3: CASSLAGISPLHF. In DNA form, the CDR3 reads TGTGCCAGCAGCTTGGCTGGGATATCACCCCTCCACTTT.